The TCR beta chain under discussion was sequenced for a study of blood T cell dynamics during melanoma immunotherapy. At the level of the study: Metastatic melanoma patients received first-line pembrolizumab or nivolumab plus ipilimumab. Study outcomes and limitations: It remained unknown if the driving T cell clones were melanoma-specific.

Concerning this clone itself: As yet, its antigen is unknown.

Germline V gene data show CDR1 as SGHVS and CDR2 as FQNEAQ. J gave up 7 bases and V 5 bases, and 15 bases lay outside the gene matches. This CDR3 region has 16 residues. Time point in this sample: pre-treatment baseline. Disease control meant complete response, partial response or stable disease at 12 weeks. Sequencing used immunoSEQ multiplex PCR; TCRdb keeps in-frame clones, though not all of them. Found here are about 11,000 clones, 84% of them singletons; the top ten hold 11% to 15%. The rearrangement joins TRBV7-8 to TRBJ1-2, with 8 bases matching TRBD1. The source of this sequence is a human donor with melanoma. The sample here was blood, taken from a patient treated with checkpoint blockade. For the CDR3, the DNA is TGTGCCAGCAGCCCTACCCAGACAGGGGTAGGATTTGGCTACACCTTC. Translated: CASSPTQTGVGFGYTF.